Each of the 2 T cell receptor beta chains below was sequenced from the same sample in a study of blood T cells in healthy people across ages. The second PCR ran about 6 to 12 cycles with a sample-barcoded 5' primer and J-beta primers. TCRdb reanalysed the 5' RACE reads using MiXCR and keeps one entry per CDR3 protein. The data contain about 1 million distinct CDR3 sequences, around 43% of them singletons. Material: blood. The receptors here all came from a woman in her sixties in good health.

The chain recombines TRBV12-3 or TRBV12-4 with TRBJ2-5; D remains ambiguous. This CDR3 spans 13 amino acids. V was trimmed by 6 bases and J by 2 bases, leaving 10 bases between them. The chain's CDR3 is CASSRDAQETQYF. The CDR3 DNA follows: TGTGCCAGCAGCCGCGACGCACAAGAGACCCAGTACTTC.

Only a few counts were recorded for this clonotype. This chain joins TRBV13 and TRBJ2-1; 8 positions match TRBD2. The V gene end was trimmed by 1 base and the J gene end by 4 bases; junction bases not matched to a gene: 3. The CDR3 covers 15 residues. Germline lookup yields CDR1 PRHDT and CDR2 FYEKMQ (reference sequence). This CDR3 reads CASSLALAVYNEQFF. The CDR3 DNA follows: TGTGCCAGCAGCTTAGCACTAGCGGTGTACAATGAGCAGTTCTTC. The variable domain in full, completed from reference TRBV13 and TRBJ2-1, reads AAGVIQSPRHLIKEKRETATLKCYPIPRHDTVYWYQQGPGQDPQFLISFYEKMQSDKGSIPDRFSAQQFSDYHSELNMSSLELGDSALYFCASSLALAVYNEQFFGPGTRLTVL.